This entry concerns a single T cell receptor (beta chain). These data are taken from a study of CD8+ T cells in alopecia areata. Study-level information: Those treated were given oral tofacitinib at 5 to 10 mg twice daily.

Treatment indicated: oral pan-JAK inhibitor, 5-10 mg twice daily. Alopecia areata patients gave lesional scalp punch biopsies and peripheral blood samples. The CDR3 has 14 residues. The trim removed 3 bases at V and 2 bases at J, leaving 4 bases unmatched. Germline V gives CDR1 SGHNT, CDR2 YYREEE (reference sequence). Sequencing relied on a cDNA template that was reverse transcribed from extracted RNA. Generated by immunoSEQ multiplex PCR, the TCRdb table keeps only in-frame clones and is missing some. The sample has 110,000 to 150,000 clones, about 88% seen once. The sequences come from CD8+ T cells sorted from blood, collected at week 4, from a patient treated with tofacitinib. The source of this sequence is a human donor with alopecia areata. This sequence joins TRBV5-4 and TRBJ1-2; 7 bases are shared with TRBD1. CDR3 residues: CASSSGTENYGYTF. CDR3 in DNA: TGTGCCAGCAGCTCCGGGACAGAGAACTATGGCTACACCTTC.